These 5 T cell receptor beta chains share one sample of origin, sequenced in a study of cytomegalovirus exposure and HLA in healthy donors (dated by TCRdb to about 2017). The library was prepared using the immunoSEQ multiplex PCR assay. For the multiplex PCR, a mixture combining 60 forward primers for TCR Vbeta segments and 13 reverse primers for TCR Jbeta segments was used. Not all clones reach the TCRdb copy of this immuneACCESS table, which keeps in-frame sequences only. Checked studies attribute under half of the gap to unresolved V genes and leave the rest unexplained. The sample table records approximately 80,000 clones; approximately 74% of these occur just once. About 20% of the sample goes to the ten largest clones. The sequencing sample was made of PBMCs. The receptors originated from a man in his thirties or forties in good health and CMV-seropositive.

The chain uses TRBV27 and TRBJ2-5; no clear D gene. CDR3 length equals 14 residues. Germline CDR1 reads MNHEY; CDR2 reads SMNVEV (reference sequence). Trimming pared 7 bases from V and 3 bases from J, leaving 15 bases between. CDR3 DNA: TGTGCCAGCATCTTCCTCTCCCTTAAAGAGACCCAGTACTTC. This encodes CASIFLSLKETQYF.

The V call is TRBV28, the J call TRBJ2-3; 9 bases are a match to TRBD1. Looked up from germline, CDR1 is MDHEN and CDR2 is SYDVKM. V gave up 4 bases and J gave up 3 bases; unmatched junction bases: 8. The CDR3 is made up of 16 amino acids. The DNA of the CDR3 is TGTGCCAGCAGTTCCGCGACAGGGGGACGAACAGATACGCAGTATTTT. Translated: CASSSATGGRTDTQYF.

This sequence joins TRBV29-1 and TRBJ1-1, with TRBD1 identical over 7 bases. CDR1 is SQVTM and CDR2 is ANQGSEA in the germline V gene. This CDR3 is 14 amino acids long. Unmatched junction bases numbered 10, after V lost 4 bases and J lost 5 bases. CDR3 in DNA: TGCAGCGTTGCGGGACAGACCAGGGAGACTGAAGCTTTCTTT. Amino acids: CSVAGQTRETEAFF.

This clone was picked up a small number of times. The chain carries TRBV6-4 and TRBJ1-5; no reliable D call. Between the trimmed V and J ends, which lost 11 bases and 0 bases, there was a span of 14 bases. The CDR3 is 14 amino acids. Per the germline V gene, CDR1 is MRHNA and CDR2 is SNTAGT. The CDR3 nucleotides are TGTGCCCCCCTCAGGACTCCTAGCAATCAGCCCCAGCATTTT. This gives the protein CAPLRTPSNQPQHF.

The chain employs TRBV23-1 and TRBJ2-7; the match to TRBD1 covers 9 bases. TRBV23-1 qualifies as an ORF whose function is uncertain. CDR3 length equals 15 residues. V lost 5 bases to trimming and J lost 4 bases; unmatched junction nucleotides: 9. For the CDR3, the DNA is TGCGCCAGCAGTATGCGACAGGGGGGCCGGTACGAGCAGTACTTC. It codes for CASSMRQGGRYEQYF.